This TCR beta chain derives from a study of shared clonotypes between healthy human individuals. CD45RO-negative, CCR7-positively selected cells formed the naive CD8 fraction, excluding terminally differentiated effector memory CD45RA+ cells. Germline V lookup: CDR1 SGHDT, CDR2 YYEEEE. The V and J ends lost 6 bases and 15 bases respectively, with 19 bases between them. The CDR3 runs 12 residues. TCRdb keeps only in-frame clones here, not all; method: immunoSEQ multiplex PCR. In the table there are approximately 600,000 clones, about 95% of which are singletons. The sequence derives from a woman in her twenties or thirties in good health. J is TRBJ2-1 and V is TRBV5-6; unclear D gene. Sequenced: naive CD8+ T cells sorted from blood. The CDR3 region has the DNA TGTGCCAGCACAACTATCGGAGTAACACCGTTCTTC. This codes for CASTTIGVTPFF.